Below, 28 T cell receptor beta chains from the same sample are listed, as sequenced in a study of cytomegalovirus exposure and HLA in healthy donors. A multiplex PCR was run with 60 Vbeta primers and 13 Jbeta primers. The method was immunoSEQ multiplex PCR; TCRdb's version includes in-frame clones alone and lacks a portion of them. Of over 150,000 clones in the sample, 65% to 85% were seen once. The sample was PBMCs. These receptors all stem from a woman in her thirties or forties in good health and CMV-seropositive.

There are a few counts of this clone. CDR3 sequence reads: CASSSGSREQFF. The CDR3 DNA reads as TGTGCCAGTTCTAGCGGGAGCCGGGAGCAGTTCTTC. The V gene is TRBV5-6, the J gene TRBJ2-1, with TRBD2 matching over 10 bases. Losses at the gene ends were 8 bases for V and 10 bases for J; bases not matched to a gene: 6. The CDR3 is 12 residues long. Germline V gives CDR1 SGHDT, CDR2 YYEEEE. The full variable domain, with the rest looked up from reference TRBV5-6 and TRBJ2-1, is DAGVTQSPTHLIKTRGQQVTLRCSPKSGHDTVSWYQQALGQGPQFIFQYYEEEERQRGNFPDRFSGHQFPNYSSELNVNALLLGDSALYLCASSSGSREQFFGPGTRLTVL.

The genes are TRBV7-6 and TRBJ1-4, with a weak D call TRBD1 (6 bases). The germline CDR1 and CDR2 sequences are SGHVS and FNYEAQ. CDR3 length equals 15 residues. V lost 1 base and J 7 bases, leaving 13 bases between the germline ends. The CDR3 loop is CASSLGAGESEKLFF. In DNA, the CDR3 is TGTGCCAGCAGCTTAGGGGCAGGGGAAAGTGAAAAACTGTTTTTT. The whole variable domain, remainder taken from reference TRBV7-6 and TRBJ1-4, is GAGVSQSPRYKVTKRGQDVALRCDPISGHVSLYWYRQALGQGPEFLTYFNYEAQQDKSGLPNDRFSAERPEGSISTLTIQRTEQRDSAMYRCASSLGAGESEKLFFGSGTQLSVL.

J is TRBJ2-7 and V is TRBV7-9; 9 bases agree with TRBD2. V was clipped by 0 bases and J by 4 bases; unmatched bases: 4. This CDR3 spans 15 amino acids. Germline V lookup: CDR1 SEHNR, CDR2 FQNEAQ (reference sequence). This CDR3 is CASSLAGGRAYEQYF. For the CDR3, the DNA is TGTGCCAGCAGCTTAGCTGGCGGGAGGGCGTACGAGCAGTACTTC.

The genes are TRBV2 and TRBJ2-7; D call uncertain. Per the germline V gene, CDR1 is SNHLY and CDR2 is FYNNEI. Deletions cut 7 bases from V and 2 bases from J, with 9 bases between. The CDR3 covers 12 residues. DNA of the CDR3: TGTGCCAGCACTAGAATCCCCTACGAGCAGTACTTC. It is translated as CASTRIPYEQYF.

The gene calls are TRBV6-5 and TRBJ2-7; TRBD2 might be the D (5 bases). Germline-derived CDR1 and CDR2 are MNHEY and SVGAGI. The CDR3 covers 13 residues. V lost 0 bases, J lost 6 bases, and 9 bases lay in between. CDR3 loop: CASSYSNGGEQYF. The CDR3 region has the DNA TGTGCCAGCAGTTACTCGAACGGAGGCGAGCAGTACTTC.

The genes are TRBV5-6 and TRBJ1-2; no clear D gene. V was clipped by 2 bases and J by 8 bases, with 16 bases between them. The CDR3 runs to 14 residues. The germline V gene encodes CDR1 SGHDT and CDR2 YYEEEE. CDR3 nucleotides: TGTGCCAGCAGCTTCGGGTCATCAACCCGCGGCTACACCTTC. Its protein product is CASSFGSSTRGYTF.

The CDR3 nucleotides read TGTAAGGCGGGTTTGAACACTGAAGCTTTCTTT. Translating gives CKAGLNTEAFF. V usage is TRBV28 and J usage is TRBJ1-1; D unclear. The CDR3 is 11 residues long. Germline loops: CDR1 MDHEN, CDR2 SYDVKM.

The rearrangement links TRBV5-1 to TRBJ2-1; TRBD2 matches 9 bases. J gave up 2 bases and V 0 bases, and 6 bases lay outside the gene matches. The germline gives CDR1 SGHRS, CDR2 YFSETQ. The CDR3 runs to 17 residues. CDR3 in amino acids: CASSLDSGRPTYNEQFF. In nucleotides, the CDR3 is TGCGCCAGCAGCTTGGACAGCGGGAGGCCCACCTACAATGAGCAGTTCTTC.

This chain links TRBV6-5 with TRBJ2-7; D is unclear. Germline V gene lookup returns CDR1 MNHEY and CDR2 SVGAGI. This CDR3 is built from 15 residues. Trimming took 5 bases from V and 3 from J, leaving 17 bases between them. The CDR3 DNA is TGTGCCAGCAGTCCCAAAACTAATCCGATCTACGAGCAGTACTTC. It yields the protein CASSPKTNPIYEQYF.

This clone was recorded only once. The J gene is TRBJ1-2, the V gene TRBV19; D gene unclear. Germline values: CDR1 LNHDA, CDR2 SQIVND (reference sequence). This CDR3 has 14 residues. V lost 3 bases, J lost 2 bases, and 10 bases lay in between. The CDR3 sequence: CASSISYTNYGYTF. The DNA for the CDR3 is TGTGCCAGTAGTATTTCATACACCAACTATGGCTACACCTTC.

This chain connects TRBV29-1 to TRBJ2-4, with 8 bases matching TRBD2. After removal of 3 bases from V and 0 bases from J, the junction contained 4 bases not matched to a gene. Germline V CDR1 and CDR2: SQVTM, ANQGSEA. The CDR3 consists of 15 residues. CDR3 loop: CSVDVAGLAKNIQYF. DNA for the CDR3: TGCAGCGTTGACGTAGCGGGACTAGCCAAAAACATTCAGTACTTC.

The CDR3 reads CASSKLAGAYNEQFF. The CDR3 DNA reads as TGTGCCAGCAGTAAACTAGCGGGAGCATACAATGAGCAGTTCTTC. This chain joins TRBV11-3 and TRBJ2-1, with 11 bases identical to TRBD2. CDR1 is SGHNT and CDR2 is YENEEA in the germline V gene. This CDR3 spans 15 amino acids. Trimming cost V 6 bases and J 4 bases; bases outside gene matches: 5.

In regard to this clone: The same CDR3 is also encoded by other DNA sequences in this sample. This chain links TRBV7-9 with TRBJ2-7; D remains ambiguous. CDR3 size: 12 residues. Looked up from germline, CDR1 is SEHNR and CDR2 is FQNEAQ (reference sequence). V lost 5 bases and J 3 bases, leaving 8 bases between the germline ends. The CDR3 coding sequence is TGTGCCAGCAGCCTCTCGGGCTACGAGCAGTACTTC. This sequence encodes CASSLSGYEQYF.

V is TRBV6-5 and J is TRBJ2-5; possibly TRBD2 for D (6 bases). The CDR3 length is 13 residues. Germline CDR1 is MNHEY and CDR2 is SVGAGI. Trimming pared 4 bases from V and 5 bases from J, leaving 11 bases between. CDR3 loop: CASSSGRRETQYF. CDR3 DNA: TGTGCCAGCAGTTCAGGGAGGCGGGAGACCCAGTACTTC.

The chain combines TRBV5-6 with TRBJ2-5; 12 bases line up with TRBD2. The CDR3 contains 15 residues. CDR1 SGHDT and CDR2 YYEEEE come from the germline V gene. Trimming at V came to 3 bases and at J to 4 bases, leaving 4 bases not matched to a gene. The CDR3 DNA is TGTGCCAGCAGCTACTCGGGACTAGCGGGAGAGACCCAGTACTTC. This gives the protein CASSYSGLAGETQYF.

V and J are TRBV9 and TRBJ2-6; TRBD2 might be the D (6 bases). Between the trimmed V and J ends, which lost 2 bases and 3 bases, there was a span of 15 bases. Germline V lookup: CDR1 SGDLS, CDR2 YYNGEE. This CDR3 is built from 17 residues. The CDR3 DNA sequence: TGTGCCAGCAGCGTCTCGGGAGCCCCTAGTGGGGCCAACGTCCTGACTTTC. It specifies CASSVSGAPSGANVLTF. Complete variable domain (other parts from reference TRBV9 and TRBJ2-6): DSGVTQTPKHLITATGQRVTLRCSPRSGDLSVYWYQQSLDQGLQFLIQYYNGEERAKGNILERFSAQQFPDLHSELNLSSLELGDSALYFCASSVSGAPSGANVLTFGAGSRLTVL.

The chain combines TRBV6-5 with TRBJ2-7; TRBD2 matches 8 bases. Germline V CDR1 and CDR2: MNHEY, SVGAGI. V was pared by 5 bases and J by 4 bases, with 7 bases of the junction left unmatched. The CDR3 sequence is 14 residues long. CDR3 DNA: TGTGCCAGCAGTGCCGGGACTAGAGGTTACGAGCAGTACTTC. This codes for CASSAGTRGYEQYF.

V usage is TRBV6-5 and J usage is TRBJ1-4; D is unclear. Trimming cost V 0 bases and J 8 bases, with 7 bases left between them. CDR1 MNHEY and CDR2 SVGAGI come from the germline V gene. The CDR3 runs to 13 residues. The CDR3 sequence is CASSYSPEEKLFF. CDR3 DNA: TGTGCCAGCAGTTACTCACCGGAGGAAAAACTGTTTTTT.

The rearrangement uses TRBV9 and TRBJ2-7; TRBD1 aligns across 9 bases. This CDR3 is 15 amino acids long. Germline V CDR1 and CDR2: SGDLS, YYNGEE. Trimming removed 3 bases from V and 5 bases from J; junction bases left unmatched: 9. The DNA for the CDR3 is TGTGCCAGCAGCGGGGGACAGGGCCTATTCCACGAGCAGTACTTC. Translation: CASSGGQGLFHEQYF. Looking up the rest from reference TRBV9 and TRBJ2-7 gives the full variable domain: DSGVTQTPKHLITATGQRVTLRCSPRSGDLSVYWYQQSLDQGLQFLIQYYNGEERAKGNILERFSAQQFPDLHSELNLSSLELGDSALYFCASSGGQGLFHEQYFGPGTRLTVT.

The chain recombines TRBV30 with TRBJ1-5; the D gene is possibly TRBD1 (6 bases). The CDR3 loop spans 15 amino acids. V lost 0 bases to trimming and J lost 5 bases, with 14 bases between them. Germline V gene lookup returns CDR1 GTSNPN and CDR2 SVGIG (reference sequence). CDR3 in amino acids: CAWSVRGAGYQPQHF. For the CDR3, the DNA is TGTGCCTGGAGTGTACGGGGGGCCGGTTATCAGCCCCAGCATTTT.

This clone was counted once. Written as DNA, the CDR3 is TGTGCCAGCTCACCGGGGACAGGGGCCTACGAGCAGTACTTC. Amino acids: CASSPGTGAYEQYF. This chain links TRBV18 with TRBJ2-7; 10 positions match TRBD1. V shed 3 bases and J 2 bases; nucleotides not matched to a gene: 1. Germline values: CDR1 KGHSH, CDR2 LQKENI. This CDR3 has 14 amino acids.

CDR3 DNA sequence: TGTGCCAGCAGTGAGGGGGAGCTAGCGGGAGTCTATGGCGAGCAGTACTTC. Its translation: CASSEGELAGVYGEQYF. The rearrangement links TRBV6-1 to TRBJ2-7; 10 nucleotides line up with TRBD2. There are 17 residues in the CDR3. Germline trimming cut 3 bases from V and 6 bases from J; bases unmatched to any gene: 14. Germline assignment: CDR1 MNHNS and CDR2 SASEGT.

V is TRBV10-2 and J is TRBJ2-1; 12 positions match TRBD2. This CDR3 region has 19 residues. Trimming cost V 5 bases and J 7 bases; bases outside gene matches: 18. The germline V gene encodes CDR1 WSHSY and CDR2 SAAADI. Here the CDR3 DNA reads TGCGCCAGCAGTACGTTTCGGCCTAGCGGGAGGGTTTATTTTAATGAGCAGTTCTTC. Translating gives CASSTFRPSGRVYFNEQFF.

This rearrangement joins TRBV9 to TRBJ1-1; a possible D gene is TRBD1 (6 bases). Germline V gene data show CDR1 as SGDLS and CDR2 as YYNGEE. Trimming pared 3 bases from V and 1 base from J, leaving 13 bases between. This CDR3 has 15 residues. The CDR3 DNA follows: TGTGCCAGCAGCGCAAGACAGGAGCCGAACACTGAAGCTTTCTTT. The encoded protein is CASSARQEPNTEAFF.

This clone showed up just a few times. V usage is TRBV7-9 and J usage is TRBJ2-3; 9 nucleotides match TRBD2. Germline values: CDR1 SEHNR, CDR2 FQNEAQ (reference sequence). The CDR3 sequence is 16 residues long. V was pared by 2 bases and J by 3 bases, with 6 bases of the junction left unmatched. CDR3 in DNA: TGTGCCAGCAGCTTATTGAGCCTAGCGGGAACAGATACGCAGTATTTT. It yields the protein CASSLLSLAGTDTQYF. Full variable domain (remainder filled in from reference TRBV7-9 and TRBJ2-3): DTGVSQNPRHKITKRGQNVTFRCDPISEHNRLYWYRQTLGQGPEFLTYFQNEAQLEKSRLLSDRFSAERPKGSFSTLEIQRTEQGDSAMYLCASSLLSLAGTDTQYFGPGTRLTVL.

The rearrangement uses TRBV10-2 and TRBJ2-5, with TRBD2 identical over 7 bases. Germline V gene data show CDR1 as WSHSY and CDR2 as SAAADI. This CDR3 contains 14 residues. V lost 6 bases and J lost 4; bases outside the gene matches: 8. CDR3 sequence reads: CASRPRGRGETQYF. In DNA form, the CDR3 reads TGCGCCAGCAGACCCCGCGGGAGAGGAGAGACCCAGTACTTC.

The CDR3 nucleotides are TGTGCCTGGAGTGTACGGGGGGACACTGAAGCTTTCTTT. This translates into CAWSVRGDTEAFF. V gene TRBV30 combines with J gene TRBJ1-1, with D tentatively TRBD1 (5 bases). The CDR3 runs 13 residues. V lost 0 bases and J 3 bases, leaving 8 bases between the germline ends. CDR1 is GTSNPN, CDR2 SVGIG, per germline (reference sequence).

This rearrangement joins TRBV15 to TRBJ1-2; 8 bases are shared with TRBD1. The CDR3 runs to 14 residues. The V and J ends lost 2 bases and 9 bases, in that order; junction bases with no gene match: 8. Germline loops: CDR1 LNHNV, CDR2 YYDKDF (reference sequence). CDR3 bases: TGTGCCACCAGCAGACTCGACAGGGGCCAGAGCTACACCTTC. Its protein product is CATSRLDRGQSYTF.